Below are 28 T cell receptor beta chains sequenced from a single sample in a study of shared clonotypes between healthy human individuals. Clones were sequenced by immunoSEQ multiplex PCR, and TCRdb holds only the in-frame ones, with some missing. The table has 490,000 or so clones, 70% to 80% seen once. Sequenced: PBMCs. All receptors come from a woman in her forties in good health. Some clones in this sample may be carry-over from other donors' samples.

This chain links TRBV7-3 with TRBJ1-1, with D unclear. Germline CDR1 SGHTA, CDR2 FQGTGA. The CDR3 contains 15 residues. V was clipped by 0 bases and J by 6 bases, with 14 bases between them. The CDR3 reads CASSLTHPPGAEAFF. CDR3 nucleotides: TGTGCCAGCAGCTTAACTCACCCTCCCGGGGCTGAAGCTTTCTTT.

The chain carries TRBV7-6 and TRBJ2-1, with D unresolved. The CDR3 is 15 amino acids. Trimming stripped 1 base from V and 6 bases from J, with 13 bases between. Germline loops: CDR1 SGHVS, CDR2 FNYEAQ. The CDR3 spells CASSLVFGSANEQFF. The DNA for the CDR3 is TGTGCCAGCAGCTTAGTCTTCGGGTCGGCCAATGAGCAGTTCTTC.

About this clone itself: Other DNA variants within this sample encode the same CDR3. CDR3 nucleotides: TGCGCCAGCAGCCAAGACCCACGGGGGGATACGCAGTATTTT. This sequence encodes CASSQDPRGDTQYF. V and J are TRBV4-3 and TRBJ2-3, with TRBD2 as a possible D gene (6 bases). The CDR3 consists of 14 residues. The V gene's germline CDR1 is LGHNA and CDR2 YSLEER. With 0 bases removed from V and 6 bases from J, the gap between germline ends came to 10 bases.

This sequence joins TRBV6-5 and TRBJ2-5, with 7 positions matching TRBD2. V trimming: 2 bases; J trimming: 3 bases; junction bases outside the gene matches: 6. The CDR3 runs to 15 residues. Germline CDR1 and CDR2: MNHEY and SVGAGI. The CDR3 here is CASSYGASGEETQYF. CDR3 coding DNA: TGTGCCAGCAGTTACGGGGCTAGCGGAGAAGAGACCCAGTACTTC.

This clone was seen only once. The CDR3 here is CASSFLTGLNEQYF. CDR3 nucleotide sequence: TGTGCCAGCAGCTTCCTTACAGGGCTCAACGAGCAGTACTTC. The chain links TRBV5-4 to TRBJ2-7; D possibly corresponds to TRBD1 (6 bases). The CDR3 runs to 14 residues. Between the trimmed V and J ends, which lost 2 bases and 5 bases, there was a span of 14 bases. Germline values: CDR1 SGHNT, CDR2 YYREEE (reference sequence).

This clone is a singleton in its sample. The chain has TRBV11-2 and TRBJ2-1; 8 nucleotides align to TRBD2. Germline values: CDR1 SGHAT, CDR2 FQNNGV. J lost 8 bases, V lost 6 bases, and 12 bases had no gene match. This CDR3 region has 15 residues. In nucleotides, the CDR3 is TGTGCCAGCAGGGTGGCGTTAGCGGGAAGCTATGAGCAGTTCTTC. It encodes CASRVALAGSYEQFF. Full variable domain (outside the CDR3, taken from reference TRBV11-2 and TRBJ2-1): EAGVAQSPRYKIIEKRQSVAFWCNPISGHATLYWYQQILGQGPKLLIQFQNNGVVDDSQLPKDRFSAERLKGVDSTLKIQPAKLEDSAVYLCASRVALAGSYEQFFGPGTRLTVL.

The rearrangement uses TRBV21-1 and TRBJ2-1; TRBD2, the table's D call, was not compared with the DNA. TRBV21-1 is noted as a pseudogene. The CDR3 contains 16 residues. CDR3 region: CASSKGRTSGRAEEFF. CDR3 sequence (DNA): TGTGCCAGCAGCAAAGGGCGGACTAGCGGGAGGGCCGAGGAGTTCTTC.

This clone was counted ten times or more. The chain has TRBV9 and TRBJ1-1; D not resolved. The CDR3 contains 10 residues. CDR1 is SGDLS, CDR2 YYNGEE, per germline. V gave up 2 bases and J gave up 9 bases, with 5 bases separating them. This CDR3 reads CASSVRKAFF. DNA of the CDR3: TGTGCCAGCAGCGTCCGGAAAGCTTTCTTT.

This clone has just a few counts. Since a far larger clone is one base different, this is likely a read error. The sample contains more than one DNA sequence encoding this CDR3. The chain recombines TRBV4-3 with TRBJ1-1, with a weak D call TRBD1 (5 bases). The CDR3 has 15 residues. V lost 0 bases and J lost 4, with 12 bases in between. Germline lookup yields CDR1 LGHNA and CDR2 YSLEER. Here the CDR3 reads CASSQDSRAGTEAFF. The CDR3 DNA follows: TGCGCCAGCAGCCAAGATAGCAGGGCAGGCACTGAAGCTTTCTTT.

The chain has TRBV11-3 and TRBJ2-1, with 8 bases that match TRBD1. J was trimmed by 0 bases and V by 4 bases; bases with no gene match: 5. CDR3 length equals 16 residues. Germline CDR1 reads SGHNT; CDR2 reads YENEEA. CDR3 DNA: TGTGCCAGCAGCTCCGACAGGGGAAGCTCCTACAATGAGCAGTTCTTC. Its protein product is CASSSDRGSSYNEQFF.

The chain employs TRBV19 and TRBJ1-2; D is perhaps TRBD1 (5 bases). Per germline, CDR1 LNHDA and CDR2 SQIVND (reference sequence). Trimming took off 7 bases at V and 4 bases at J, with 16 bases between the two ends. The CDR3 totals 14 residues. CDR3 coding DNA: TGTGCCAGTACCATCCGATCAGGGATCTATGGCTACACCTTC. It is translated as CASTIRSGIYGYTF.

The gene calls are TRBV30 and TRBJ2-5, with 7 bases matching TRBD2. The V gene's germline CDR1 is GTSNPN and CDR2 SVGIG (reference sequence). This CDR3 region has 16 residues. With 0 bases clipped from V and 7 bases from J, the junction kept 14 bases outside the gene matches. This CDR3 is CAWSVVGGRFLGTQYF. CDR3 nucleotide sequence: TGTGCCTGGAGTGTTGTCGGGGGGAGATTTTTAGGGACCCAGTACTTC. Using reference TRBV30 and TRBJ2-5 for the parts outside the CDR3, the full variable domain is SQTIHQWPATLVQPVGSPLSLECTVEGTSNPNLYWYRQAAGRGLQLLFYSVGIGQISSEVPQNLSASRPQDRQFILSSKKLLLSDSGFYLCAWSVVGGRFLGTQYFGPGTRLLVL.

This chain connects TRBV6-5 to TRBJ2-7; TRBD1 might be the D (6 bases). V lost 7 bases to trimming and J lost 3 bases, with 10 bases between them. The germline V gene encodes CDR1 MNHEY and CDR2 SVGAGI. The CDR3 spans 12 residues. Here the CDR3 reads CASTTGNYEQYF. Here the CDR3 DNA reads TGTGCCAGCACCACAGGGAACTACGAGCAGTACTTC.

The chain employs TRBV2 and TRBJ1-6; D unclear. V was clipped by 6 bases and J by 6 bases, with 18 bases between them. Germline V gene lookup returns CDR1 SNHLY and CDR2 FYNNEI. CDR3 length: 16 amino acids. The CDR3 nucleotides read TGTGCCAGCAGGATCTTACGGCCGACAATTAATTCACCCCTCCACTTT. It codes for CASRILRPTINSPLHF.

J is TRBJ1-5 and V is TRBV11-1; a weak D match, TRBD1 (6 bases). Germline-derived CDR1 and CDR2 are SGHAT and FQDESV (reference sequence). This CDR3 has 14 residues. V lost 5 bases, J lost 6 bases, and 14 bases lay in between. The CDR3 DNA sequence: TGTGCCAGCAGCCCTAATGGGGGCGGTCAGCCCCAGCATTTT. Encoded protein: CASSPNGGGQPQHF.

The V gene is TRBV19, the J gene TRBJ2-7; the D gene could be TRBD1 or TRBD2 (5 bases each). The CDR3 runs 14 residues. Germline CDR1 is LNHDA and CDR2 is SQIVND (reference sequence). V was trimmed by 1 base and J by 6 bases, leaving 13 bases between them. Here the CDR3 DNA reads TGTGCCAGTAGTATAGTCGCGGGCAGGGTCGAGCAGTACTTC. Protein: CASSIVAGRVEQYF. The whole variable domain, filled in from reference TRBV19 and TRBJ2-7, reads DGGITQSPKYLFRKEGQNVTLSCEQNLNHDAMYWYRQDPGQGLRLIYYSQIVNDFQKGDIAEGYSVSREKKESFPLTVTSAQKNPTAFYLCASSIVAGRVEQYFGPGTRLTVT.

This chain links TRBV5-1 with TRBJ1-4; TRBD1 matches at 9 bases. Germline CDR1 is SGHRS and CDR2 is YFSETQ. Losses at the gene ends were 1 base for V and 7 bases for J; bases not matched to a gene: 5. The length of the CDR3 is 15 residues. CDR3 in DNA: TGCGCCAGCAGCTTGTTGCCGGGACAGGGTGAAAAACTGTTTTTT. Amino acids: CASSLLPGQGEKLFF.

The chain couples TRBV21-1 to TRBJ2-7; the table gives TRBD1 as D, unverified against the DNA. TRBV21-1 is designated a pseudogene. The CDR3 spans 12 residues. CDR3 sequence: CASSRRQGDRYF. The DNA for the CDR3 is TGTGCCAGCAGCAGGCGACAGGGGGATCGGTACTTC.

This clone was seen only a few times. The CDR3, as DNA: TGTGCCAGCAGTTTATTGGGGGGAGAGTTTGAAGCTTTCTTT. Amino acids: CASSLLGGEFEAFF. The rearrangement joins TRBV27 to TRBJ1-1; D is perhaps TRBD1 (5 bases). This CDR3 contains 14 residues. Between the trimmed V and J ends, which lost 1 base and 7 bases, there was a span of 13 bases. The germline V gene has CDR1 MNHEY and CDR2 SMNVEV (reference sequence).

The chain combines TRBV5-1 with TRBJ2-7; 9 bases fit TRBD1. The germline V gene encodes CDR1 SGHRS and CDR2 YFSETQ. V trimming: 3 bases; J trimming: 0 bases; junction bases outside the gene matches: 1. CDR3 length equals 14 residues. CDR3 loop: CASSSQGASYEQYF. CDR3 coding DNA: TGCGCCAGCAGCTCACAGGGGGCCTCCTACGAGCAGTACTTC.

The chain combines TRBV7-3 with TRBJ2-1; 14 positions agree with TRBD2. Per germline, CDR1 SGHTA and CDR2 FQGTGA. Trimming took 2 bases from V and 7 from J; bases not matched to a gene: 7. The CDR3 loop spans 17 amino acids. The CDR3 bases are TGTGCCAGCAGCTTAGGGGGACTAGCGGGAGTGAAGAATGAGCAGTTCTTC. Translation gives CASSLGGLAGVKNEQFF.

The chain joins TRBV6-5 to TRBJ1-3, with 9 positions matching TRBD1. V gave up 3 bases and J gave up 8 bases; unmatched junction bases: 8. The germline gives CDR1 MNHEY, CDR2 SVGAGI. The CDR3 length is 15 residues. In nucleotides, the CDR3 is TGTGCCAGCAGTTATGACAGGGGGGCCGGGGACACCATATATTTT. It yields the protein CASSYDRGAGDTIYF.

V gene TRBV30 combines with J gene TRBJ1-3; 9 bases align to TRBD1. The trim removed 8 bases at V and 5 bases at J, leaving 13 bases unmatched. CDR3 length: 15 residues. Germline CDR1 GTSNPN, CDR2 SVGIG (reference sequence). The DNA of the CDR3 is TGTGCCCACGACGCAGGACAGGGGCGAAGAAACACCATATATTTT. It specifies CAHDAGQGRRNTIYF.

V gene TRBV30 combines with J gene TRBJ1-5; tentatively, D is TRBD1 (5 bases). Per germline, CDR1 GTSNPN and CDR2 SVGIG (reference sequence). The CDR3 has 13 residues. V was trimmed by 1 base and J by 6 bases, leaving 10 bases between them. The CDR3 protein is CAWSEGLGQPQHF. The CDR3 DNA follows: TGTGCCTGGAGTGAGGGGCTCGGTCAGCCCCAGCATTTT. Supplemented by reference TRBV30 and TRBJ1-5, the full variable domain reads SQTIHQWPATLVQPVGSPLSLECTVEGTSNPNLYWYRQAAGRGLQLLFYSVGIGQISSEVPQNLSASRPQDRQFILSSKKLLLSDSGFYLCAWSEGLGQPQHFGDGTRLSIL.

In regard to this clone: A far larger clone differs by one base, so this is likely a read error. In the same sample, other DNA sequences code for this CDR3. DNA of the CDR3: TGCGCCAGCAGCTTATCAGGGCGAGAAAAACTGTTTTTT. This encodes CASSLSGREKLFF. The V call is TRBV7-2, the J call TRBJ1-4; tentatively, D is TRBD1 (5 bases). The CDR3 runs to 13 residues. Germline CDR1 is SGHTA and CDR2 is FQGNSA.

The V gene is TRBV5-1, the J gene TRBJ2-3; D gene unclear. The germline V gene has CDR1 SGHRS and CDR2 YFSETQ. The CDR3 consists of 13 residues. The V end lost 7 bases, the J end lost 3 bases, and 12 bases lay between the germline ends. This CDR3 is CASQVFTTDTQYF. The DNA for the CDR3 is TGCGCCAGCCAGGTTTTTACTACAGATACGCAGTATTTT.

Only one count was recorded for this clone. The rearrangement uses TRBV9 and TRBJ1-1, with D unresolved. The CDR3 has 14 residues. Germline-derived CDR1 and CDR2 are SGDLS and YYNGEE. V shed 0 bases and J shed 0 bases, with 6 bases lying between them. CDR3 amino acids: CASSVGPMNTEAFF. Written as DNA, the CDR3 is TGTGCCAGCAGCGTAGGGCCTATGAACACTGAAGCTTTCTTT.

The J gene is TRBJ2-3, the V gene TRBV28, with TRBD1 matching 8 bases. The junction had 18 bases not matched to a gene; V was cut back by 1 base and J by 6 bases. The CDR3 contains 19 residues. The germline CDR1 and CDR2 sequences are MDHEN and SYDVKM. CDR3 sequence reads: CASSLSRGRRLAFRDTQYF. Written as DNA, the CDR3 is TGTGCCAGCAGTTTATCCAGGGGGCGCAGACTTGCTTTTCGCGATACGCAGTATTTT.